These 18 T cell receptor beta chains came from one sample sequenced in a study of T cell responses to AZD1222 COVID-19 vaccine. This table comes from immunoSEQ multiplex PCR, and its TCRdb copy is limited to in-frame clones, with some not included. The data hold 130,000 to 150,000 clones, with 90% to 95% observed a single time. The sequencing here drew on peripheral blood, taken on day 0 of AZD1222 vaccination. Source of these receptors: an adult in good health.

V gene TRBV2 combines with J gene TRBJ1-2; a weak D match, TRBD1 (6 bases). The CDR3 consists of 15 residues. CDR1 and CDR2 from the germline V gene are SNHLY and FYNNEI. V lost 4 bases, J lost 6 bases, and 18 bases lay in between. The CDR3 region has the DNA TGTGCCAGCAGTGTGGGGTCCGACAGGTTTGATGGCTACACCTTC. It codes for CASSVGSDRFDGYTF.

This CDR3 reads CASSPLGWRGGSTDTQYF. DNA for the CDR3: TGTGCCAGCAGCCCTCTGGGATGGCGGGGGGGTAGCACAGATACGCAGTATTTT. The V call is TRBV9, the J call TRBJ2-3, with 9 bases lining up with TRBD2. The CDR3 spans 18 residues. Germline CDR1 and CDR2: SGDLS and YYNGEE. With V trimmed by 4 bases and J by 0 bases, 12 bases remained unmatched. The whole variable domain, remainder taken from reference TRBV9 and TRBJ2-3, is DSGVTQTPKHLITATGQRVTLRCSPRSGDLSVYWYQQSLDQGLQFLIQYYNGEERAKGNILERFSAQQFPDLHSELNLSSLELGDSALYFCASSPLGWRGGSTDTQYFGPGTRLTVL.

The V call is TRBV7-2, the J call TRBJ2-7, with 10 bases that match TRBD2. The CDR3 runs to 14 residues. With 4 bases clipped from V and 10 bases from J, the junction kept 10 bases outside the gene matches. Germline CDR1 and CDR2: SGHTA and FQGNSA. The DNA for the CDR3 is TGTGCCAGCAGCTCGGGACTAGCGTATTTTTCTCAGTACTTC. Residues: CASSSGLAYFSQYF.

J is TRBJ1-6 and V is TRBV7-2; D call uncertain. The CDR3 sequence is 14 residues long. Trimming pared 1 base from V and 7 bases from J, leaving 8 bases between. Germline lookup yields CDR1 SGHTA and CDR2 FQGNSA. CDR3 in amino acids: CASSLVRVNSPLHF. In DNA, the CDR3 is TGTGCCAGCAGCTTAGTCAGAGTCAATTCACCCCTCCACTTT.

V usage is TRBV2 and J usage is TRBJ1-4, with TRBD1 as a possible D gene (5 bases). The V end was cut by 7 bases, the J end by 5 bases, with 17 bases between. The CDR3 has 15 residues. Germline CDR1 and CDR2: SNHLY and FYNNEI. The CDR3, as DNA: TGTGCCAGCATGACCAGGGCCGTGCCCAATGAAAAACTGTTTTTT. Amino acid sequence: CASMTRAVPNEKLFF.

Here the CDR3 reads CASSQPTSDTEAFF. The CDR3 nucleotides are TGCGCCAGCAGCCAACCTACCAGTGACACTGAAGCTTTCTTT. The chain has TRBV4-1 and TRBJ1-1, with D hard to call. Germline V CDR1 and CDR2: MGHRA, YSYEKL. The CDR3 is made up of 14 amino acids. The ends were cut back, 2 bases at V and 3 bases at J, with 10 bases in the middle.

The chain uses TRBV7-6 and TRBJ2-7; 9 bases are shared with TRBD1. This CDR3 comprises 15 residues. The V gene end was trimmed by 2 bases and the J gene end by 4 bases; junction bases not matched to a gene: 6. Germline-derived CDR1 and CDR2 are SGHVS and FNYEAQ. The DNA of the CDR3 is TGTGCCAGCAGCTTATCCGGGACAGGGCCATACGAGCAGTACTTC. This codes for CASSLSGTGPYEQYF.

The rearrangement joins TRBV20-1 to TRBJ2-7; D may be TRBD2 (5 bases). Germline CDR1 DFQATT, CDR2 SNEGSKA (reference sequence). There are 11 residues in the CDR3. V lost 6 bases, J lost 12 bases, and 18 bases lay in between. The chain's CDR3 is CSAPIGGNRYF. The DNA of the CDR3 is TGCAGTGCCCCCATAGGAGGTAATCGGTACTTC.

This clone was found once. The genes are TRBV27 and TRBJ2-2; 11 bases match TRBD2. Per germline, CDR1 MNHEY and CDR2 SMNVEV (reference sequence). The CDR3 totals 16 residues. V lost 0 bases and J lost 5; bases outside the gene matches: 2. The DNA for the CDR3 is TGTGCCAGCAGTTTATCTGCTAGCGGGGGGACCGGGGAGCTGTTTTTT. Protein sequence: CASSLSASGGTGELFF.

V gene TRBV19 combines with J gene TRBJ1-1, with TRBD1 as a possible D gene (5 bases). The length of the CDR3 is 14 residues. The germline V and J ends were trimmed by 5 bases and 3 bases, with 13 bases remaining between them. The V gene's germline CDR1 is LNHDA and CDR2 SQIVND (reference sequence). The CDR3 nucleotides read TGTGCCAGTAGTTCAGGGATAACGGACACTGAAGCTTTCTTT. Residues: CASSSGITDTEAFF.

The chain carries TRBV5-5 and TRBJ1-1; 7 bases align to TRBD1. J lost 7 bases, V lost 5 bases, and 8 bases had no gene match. The CDR3 loop spans 13 amino acids. Germline values: CDR1 SGHKS, CDR2 YYEKEE (reference sequence). The CDR3 bases are TGTGCCAGCAGAAAAATTGGGACAGATGAAGCTTTCTTT. This translates into CASRKIGTDEAFF.

Here the CDR3 reads CASSSTGTIGQWAQHF. The CDR3 bases are TGTGCCAGCAGTTCGACAGGAACCATTGGGCAATGGGCCCAGCATTTT. The rearrangement joins TRBV27 to TRBJ1-5; a weak D match, TRBD1 (6 bases). Germline lookup yields CDR1 MNHEY and CDR2 SMNVEV (reference sequence). Trimming cost V 4 bases and J 11 bases, with 24 bases left between them. The CDR3 is 16 residues long.

This clone was counted a few times. CDR3 protein: CASSSLDRRNTIYF. CDR3 DNA sequence: TGTGCCAGCAGCTCCCTGGACAGGCGAAACACCATATATTTT. This rearrangement joins TRBV7-9 to TRBJ1-3, with 7 bases aligning to TRBD1. V shed 4 bases and J 5 bases; nucleotides not matched to a gene: 5. Looked up from germline, CDR1 is SEHNR and CDR2 is FQNEAQ (reference sequence). The CDR3 loop spans 14 amino acids.

The chain employs TRBV9 and TRBJ2-2; D gene unclear. CDR1 is SGDLS, CDR2 YYNGEE, per germline. Trimming shortened V by 0 bases and J by 0 bases, and 3 bases separated the two germline ends. The CDR3 consists of 14 residues. DNA of the CDR3: TGTGCCAGCAGCGTAGGGCCGAACACCGGGGAGCTGTTTTTT. This codes for CASSVGPNTGELFF.

The rearrangement links TRBV5-1 to TRBJ1-1, with D hard to call. This CDR3 spans 14 amino acids. Germline lookup yields CDR1 SGHRS and CDR2 YFSETQ. Trimming took 1 base from V and 4 from J, leaving 11 bases between them. The CDR3 bases are TGCGCCAGCAGCTTGTCTTCGTCAATCACTGAAGCTTTCTTT. Amino acids: CASSLSSSITEAFF.

The CDR3 sequence is CSVGLGLAHLSSYNEQFF. The DNA of the CDR3 is TGCAGCGTTGGGCTAGGACTAGCCCATTTGAGCTCCTACAATGAGCAGTTCTTC. The gene calls are TRBV29-1 and TRBJ2-1, with 8 bases identical to TRBD2. This CDR3 contains 18 residues. The V segment lost 4 bases and the J segment 0 bases; nucleotides outside the gene matches: 14. CDR1 is SQVTM, CDR2 ANQGSEA, per germline.

The V gene is TRBV4-3, the J gene TRBJ2-3, with TRBD2 matching over 12 bases. V shed 0 bases, J shed 2 bases, and the junction held 6 bases outside the gene matches. Germline assignment: CDR1 LGHNA and CDR2 YSLEER. This CDR3 contains 18 residues. In nucleotides, the CDR3 is TGCGCCAGCAGCCAAGATCTTACTAGCGGGGGGTACACAGATACGCAGTATTTT. Translated, it gives CASSQDLTSGGYTDTQYF.

The rearrangement joins TRBV28 to TRBJ2-1, with D uncertain. The CDR3 contains 12 residues. The V and J ends lost 6 bases and 6 bases respectively, with 9 bases between them. Germline V CDR1 and CDR2: MDHEN, SYDVKM. The CDR3 sequence: CASSKVSNEQFF. CDR3 in DNA: TGTGCCAGCAGCAAAGTGTCCAATGAGCAGTTCTTC.